This TCR beta chain was observed in a study of blood T cell repertoires in COVID-19. This clone was recorded a few times. TCRdb keeps only in-frame clones here, not all; method: immunoSEQ multiplex PCR. The table records over 65,000 clones, 90% of them present only once. This CDR3 has 13 residues. Trimming cost V 2 bases and J 8 bases, with 12 bases left between them. In germline, CDR1 is SNHLY, CDR2 FYNNEI. The rearrangement uses TRBV2 and TRBJ1-1; D is unclear. Sequenced material: peripheral blood. The TCR originated in a human donor in a cohort sampled during active COVID-19. CDR3 nucleotides: TGTGCCAGCAGTGAACAGGCTGCAATAGAAGCTTTCTTT. Amino acid sequence: CASSEQAAIEAFF.